Below, 3 T cell receptor beta chains from the same sample are listed, as sequenced in a study of blood T cell repertoires in COVID-19. Some clones are missing from TCRdb's copy, which holds only in-frame ones; the method was immunoSEQ multiplex PCR. This table has about 180,000 clones, 80% appearing once. Material for sequencing was PBMCs or T cells enriched from blood (not recorded which). The origin of the receptors is a man aged 55 to 70 who had been exposed to COVID-19.

The chain combines TRBV20-1 with TRBJ1-2; D might be TRBD1 (6 bases). This CDR3 has 14 amino acids. Trimming took off 3 bases at V and 2 bases at J, with 13 bases between the two ends. Germline V CDR1 and CDR2: DFQATT, SNEGSKA (reference sequence). CDR3 sequence reads: CSASLQGRNYGYTF. The CDR3 DNA sequence: TGCAGTGCTAGTCTACAGGGTCGAAACTATGGCTACACCTTC.

The chain recombines TRBV14 with TRBJ2-7, with 7 bases lining up with TRBD1. Trimming at V came to 3 bases and at J to 3 bases, leaving 11 bases not matched to a gene. Germline V gene data show CDR1 as SGHDN and CDR2 as FVKESK. CDR3 length equals 16 residues. The CDR3 DNA is TGTGCCAGCAGCCAGGAAGACAGGGAGCCCTTCTACGAGCAGTACTTC. It translates to CASSQEDREPFYEQYF. Full variable domain (rest looked up from reference TRBV14 and TRBJ2-7): EAGVTQFPSHSVIEKGQTVTLRCDPISGHDNLYWYRRVMGKEIKFLLHFVKESKQDESGMPNNRFLAERTGGTYSTLKVQPAELEDSGVYFCASSQEDREPFYEQYFGPGTRLTVT.

V and J are TRBV11-2 and TRBJ2-3, with 10 bases aligning to TRBD2. The CDR3 is 15 residues long. J gave up 2 bases and V 4 bases, and 3 bases lay outside the gene matches. CDR1 and CDR2 from the germline V gene are SGHAT and FQNNGV. The CDR3 nucleotides are TGTGCCAGCAGCTCAAGCGGGAGGGCCACAGATACGCAGTATTTT. Translation gives CASSSSGRATDTQYF. Combining the CDR3 with reference TRBV11-2 and TRBJ2-3 gives the whole variable domain EAGVAQSPRYKIIEKRQSVAFWCNPISGHATLYWYQQILGQGPKLLIQFQNNGVVDDSQLPKDRFSAERLKGVDSTLKIQPAKLEDSAVYLCASSSSGRATDTQYFGPGTRLTVL.